This T cell receptor beta chain was captured in a study of T-cell memory formation after mild COVID-19 (dated by TCRdb to the early 2020s). Study-level background: Most TCR sequence clusters were specific to one of the two donors. T-cell clones expanding and contracting after mild COVID-19 in two donors were tracked by longitudinal TCRalpha and TCRbeta repertoire sequencing. The cohort comprised two young, previously healthy adult volunteers, one female and one male.

Measured from the cysteine to the phenylalanine, the CDR3 is 17 residues long. The read is trimmed to its CDR3 DNA, 51 bases read in frame from base 1. Trimming leaves V shorter by 7 bases and J shorter by 4 bases, with the junction holding 8 bases beyond the gene matches. For CDR1 and CDR2, the germline V gene lists MNHEY and SVGAGI. Ficoll-Paque density gradient centrifugation was used to isolate PBMCs. Sequencing used an Illumina NovaSeq 6000. Using 5'RACE with constant-segment primers, TCRalpha and TCRbeta cDNA libraries were constructed, with sample barcodes and unique molecular identifiers added in the process. RNA was extracted from every sample with Trizol reagent. Library amplification was performed in two PCR steps, and a second sample barcode and Illumina TruSeq adapters were introduced in the second step. Libraries were sequenced on an Illumina NovaSeq with 2 x 150 bp paired-end reads. The published analysis was carried out like this. The reads were demultiplexed and collapsed into UMI-guided consensus sequences using migec v1.2.7. Using mixcr v2.1.11, UMI consensuses were aligned to TRA and TRB V and J templates and then assembled into clonotypes. A clonotype was counted as expanded or contracted only if both edgeR and NoisET called the change significant, with noise models trained on biological replicates. For edgeR calls, the cutoffs were a false discovery rate-adjusted p below 0.01 and a log2 fold-change threshold of 1. As an exploratory analysis of dynamics, max-normalized trajectories of the 1000 most abundant clonotypes were examined by PCA with hierarchical clustering. The CD4 or CD8 phenotype of responding clones was assigned using the separately sequenced CD4+ and CD8+ repertoires. TCRdb itself trimmed the public reads at Q25 with fastp, ran MiXCR and retained productive beta chains. Every CDR3 protein is listed once, alongside the most common genes and DNA of its rows. These V and J calls derive from TCRdb rather than the authors' analysis. Within this sample are under 600,000 distinct CDR3 sequences, with about 22% of them counted one time only. The top ten constitute roughly 8.3% of the sample.

Beyond this particular receptor, the publication reports: Clones contracting from day 15 to 85 had balanced CD4/CD8 phenotypes, while a second wave expanding from day 15 to 37 was biased towards CD4+. Only two mild cases were covered by the study, and larger cohorts that include severe cases with pre-infection samples were considered necessary. The second-wave clones that peaked on day 37 were not confirmed to be SARS-CoV-2 specific. Some responding clones were found in pre-infection memory, which suggests that pre-existing cross-reactive memory T cells took part in the SARS-CoV-2 response. Contracting CD4+ clones turned up mainly in the CM and EM memory subsets, whereas EMRA was where CD8+ clones were enriched.

Notes on this clonotype: It lacks a known antigen. No base quality values were provided; no much bigger clone lies one nucleotide off.

The chain employs TRBV6-5 and TRBJ2-3, with TRBD2 matching 16 junction bases. This receptor was obtained from an adult woman who had mild COVID-19 (a few samples of this study predate the infection). The sample titles of this study are shuffled in the database, so cell type and time point are left out; the donor was told from shared clones. Specimen: PBMCs or a T cell subset sorted from them (not recorded which). CDR3 reads: CASTSPGLAGGADTQYF. Here is the DNA: TGTGCCAGCACATCCCCGGGACTAGCGGGAGGGGCAGATACGCAGTATTTT.